This TCR beta chain was recovered during a study of T cells in Graves' hyperthyroidism and ophthalmopathy. RNA transcripts were the template for amplifying TCR beta CDR3 regions. TCR CDR3 regions were first amplified by RT-PCR with HTBI primers. TCRdb used MiXCR to reprocess the multiplex PCR reads, holding one entry per CDR3 protein. The table has roughly 720,000 distinct CDR3 sequences, 17% seen once. Stable Graves' hyperthyroidism denoted no ophthalmopathy progression over 18 months. The hyperthyroidism was newly diagnosed and had lasted under 2 months; the patients were aged 18 to 65. Isolation of PBMCs was performed on about 10 ml fresh peripheral blood. This clonotype was detected many times. Its cognate antigen is unknown. Findings of the study overall: Among thyroid clonotypes expanded above 0.001, most also appeared in blood.

Material: blood. The TCR sequence derives from a man in his forties or fifties with Graves' hyperthyroidism.

CDR3 in DNA: TGCGCCAGCAGTGAAGCGGGGGAGGTCTACGAGCAGTACTTC. This gives the protein CASSEAGEVYEQYF. The genes are TRBV10-2 and TRBJ2-7; 8 bases are a match to TRBD2. CDR1 WSHSY and CDR2 SAAADI come from the germline V gene. V lost 3 bases to trimming and J lost 3 bases; unmatched junction nucleotides: 4. This CDR3 spans 14 amino acids.